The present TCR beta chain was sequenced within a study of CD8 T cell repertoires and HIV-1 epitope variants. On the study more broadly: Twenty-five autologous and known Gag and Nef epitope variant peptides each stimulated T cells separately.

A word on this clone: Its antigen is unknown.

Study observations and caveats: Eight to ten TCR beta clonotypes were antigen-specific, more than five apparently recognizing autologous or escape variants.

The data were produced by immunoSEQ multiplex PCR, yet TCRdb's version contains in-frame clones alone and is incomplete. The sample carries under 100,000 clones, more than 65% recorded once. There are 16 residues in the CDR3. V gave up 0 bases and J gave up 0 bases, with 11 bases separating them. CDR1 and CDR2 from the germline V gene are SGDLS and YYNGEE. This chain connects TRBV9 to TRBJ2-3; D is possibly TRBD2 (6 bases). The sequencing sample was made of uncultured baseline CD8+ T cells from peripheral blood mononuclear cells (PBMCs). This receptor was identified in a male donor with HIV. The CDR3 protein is CASSVAGGDSTDTQYF. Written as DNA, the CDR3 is TGTGCCAGCAGCGTAGCAGGCGGGGACAGCACAGATACGCAGTATTTT.